A selection of T cell receptor beta chains follows, all from one sample in a study of cytomegalovirus exposure and HLA in healthy donors. Sequenced by immunoSEQ multiplex PCR; TCRdb stores in-frame clones only, minus some. The sample comprises about 150,000 clones, roughly 70% of which are singletons, and more than 1.5% rests with the top ten. Material for sequencing was PBMCs. These receptors all stem from a human donor in good health. Both conserved end residues are part of each CDR3. Fields, in order: J gene, D gene, clone size, V gene, CDR3 protein, CDR3 DNA. A D gene is named only where the DNA matches it firmly. Clone size is given for some rows only: seen once, a few or many times, or a class if the clone is expanded.

j_gene: TRBJ1-2; d_gene: .; abundance: .; v_gene: TRBV28; CDR3aa: CASSTRTGTYGYTF; CDR3nt: TGTGCCAGCAGTACCCGAACAGGGACCTATGGCTACACCTTC
j_gene: TRBJ2-7; d_gene: TRBD2; abundance: .; v_gene: TRBV27; CDR3aa: CASQSTSSGYEQYF; CDR3nt: TGTGCCAGCCAATCGACTAGCAGCGGCTACGAGCAGTACTTC
j_gene: TRBJ1-1; d_gene: .; abundance: .; v_gene: TRBV2; CDR3aa: CASSQESDSREAFF; CDR3nt: TGTGCCAGCAGTCAGGAGTCCGACAGCCGTGAAGCTTTCTTT
j_gene: TRBJ2-1; d_gene: TRBD1; abundance: .; v_gene: TRBV12-5; CDR3aa: CASGPGDSLKTRLNEQFF; CDR3nt: TGTGCTAGTGGTCCCGGGGACAGTCTAAAAACCAGACTTAATGAGCAGTTCTTC
j_gene: TRBJ2-7; d_gene: TRBD1; abundance: .; v_gene: TRBV28; CDR3aa: CASTTGTGNVYEQYF; CDR3nt: TGTGCCAGCACCACCGGGACAGGGAATGTCTACGAGCAGTACTTC
j_gene: TRBJ1-1; d_gene: .; abundance: .; v_gene: TRBV7-9; CDR3aa: CASRRESRRDTEAFF; CDR3nt: TGTGCCAGCAGGCGTGAAAGTCGCCGGGACACTGAAGCTTTCTTT
j_gene: TRBJ2-3; d_gene: .; abundance: few; v_gene: TRBV29-1; CDR3aa: CSVRVGSTDTQYF; CDR3nt: TGCAGCGTACGGGTCGGGAGCACAGATACGCAGTATTTT
j_gene: TRBJ2-3; d_gene: TRBD1; abundance: .; v_gene: TRBV5-1; CDR3aa: CASSVQGQLTDTQYF; CDR3nt: TGCGCCAGCAGCGTACAGGGGCAGCTCACAGATACGCAGTATTTT
j_gene: TRBJ2-5; d_gene: .; abundance: .; v_gene: TRBV28; CDR3aa: CASSSLPRTPKSSTQYF; CDR3nt: TGTGCCAGCAGTTCCTTGCCCCGGACACCCAAGAGTTCGACCCAGTACTTC
j_gene: TRBJ2-7; d_gene: .; abundance: .; v_gene: TRBV11-1; CDR3aa: CASSLGSGASYEQYF; CDR3nt: TGTGCCAGCAGCTTAGGAAGCGGAGCCTCCTACGAGCAGTACTTC
j_gene: TRBJ2-5; d_gene: .; abundance: .; v_gene: TRBV28; CDR3aa: CASSRPGRETQYF; CDR3nt: TGTGCCAGCAGCCGACCAGGGAGGGAGACCCAGTACTTC
j_gene: TRBJ2-5; d_gene: .; abundance: .; v_gene: TRBV18; CDR3aa: CASSPTGRETQYF; CDR3nt: TGTGCCAGCTCGCCGACAGGTAGAGAGACCCAGTACTTC
j_gene: TRBJ2-1; d_gene: .; abundance: .; v_gene: TRBV11-3; CDR3aa: CASSVPGSYNEQFF; CDR3nt: TGTGCCAGCAGCGTACCAGGTTCCTACAATGAGCAGTTCTTC
j_gene: TRBJ2-1; d_gene: TRBD2; abundance: .; v_gene: TRBV11-2; CDR3aa: CASSLVGTSSYNEQFF; CDR3nt: TGTGCCAGCAGCTTAGTCGGGACTAGCTCCTACAATGAGCAGTTCTTC
j_gene: TRBJ1-4; d_gene: TRBD1; abundance: few; v_gene: TRBV4-3; CDR3aa: CASSPDRVGEKLFF; CDR3nt: TGCGCCAGCAGCCCAGACAGGGTAGGAGAAAAACTGTTTTTT
j_gene: TRBJ1-4; d_gene: .; abundance: .; v_gene: TRBV5-6; CDR3aa: CASRGGSTSNEKLFF; CDR3nt: TGTGCCAGCAGGGGGGGGTCGACATCTAATGAAAAACTGTTTTTT
j_gene: TRBJ2-2; d_gene: .; abundance: .; v_gene: TRBV7-6; CDR3aa: CASSPLEPGTAGTGELFF; CDR3nt: TGTGCCAGCAGCCCCCTAGAACCTGGTACAGCAGGGACCGGGGAGCTGTTTTTT
j_gene: TRBJ2-1; d_gene: .; abundance: few; v_gene: TRBV9; CDR3aa: CASSGKDSSYNEQFF; CDR3nt: TGTGCCAGCAGCGGAAAGGACAGTTCCTACAATGAGCAGTTCTTC
j_gene: TRBJ1-2; d_gene: .; abundance: .; v_gene: TRBV29-1; CDR3aa: CSVVARSQPGYTF; CDR3nt: TGCAGCGTTGTGGCGAGGAGTCAACCCGGCTACACCTTC
j_gene: TRBJ2-2; d_gene: TRBD1; abundance: .; v_gene: TRBV27; CDR3aa: CASRGTGITGELFF; CDR3nt: TGTGCCAGCAGGGGGACAGGGATCACCGGGGAGCTGTTTTTT
j_gene: TRBJ2-2; d_gene: TRBD2; abundance: .; v_gene: TRBV12-5; CDR3aa: CASGFWGTSGIAGELFF; CDR3nt: TGTGCTAGTGGTTTCTGGGGGACTAGCGGGATTGCCGGGGAGCTGTTTTTT
j_gene: TRBJ2-7; d_gene: TRBD2; abundance: .; v_gene: TRBV7-9; CDR3aa: CASSPTGSGKTYEQYF; CDR3nt: TGTGCCAGCAGCCCAACCGGTAGCGGGAAAACCTACGAGCAGTACTTC
j_gene: TRBJ2-1; d_gene: TRBD1; abundance: .; v_gene: TRBV5-1; CDR3aa: CASSQTGTEYNEQFF; CDR3nt: TGCGCCAGCAGCCAAACCGGGACAGAATACAATGAGCAGTTCTTC
j_gene: TRBJ2-1; d_gene: TRBD1; abundance: few; v_gene: TRBV2; CDR3aa: CASRGTGFNYEQFF; CDR3nt: TGTGCCAGCAGGGGGACAGGGTTCAATTATGAGCAGTTCTTC
j_gene: TRBJ1-2; d_gene: TRBD1; abundance: .; v_gene: TRBV2; CDR3aa: CASRDRGSVYGYTF; CDR3nt: TGTGCCAGCAGAGACAGGGGGTCTGTTTATGGCTACACCTTC
j_gene: TRBJ2-1; d_gene: .; abundance: .; v_gene: TRBV11-3; CDR3aa: CASSRRQGSSNEQFF; CDR3nt: TGTGCCAGCAGCCGACGGCAGGGTAGCAGCAATGAGCAGTTCTTC
j_gene: TRBJ2-4; d_gene: TRBD2; abundance: .; v_gene: TRBV4-2; CDR3aa: CASSLRLAGGYGNIQYF; CDR3nt: TGTGCCAGCAGCCTTCGACTAGCGGGAGGTTATGGAAACATTCAGTACTTC
j_gene: TRBJ2-3; d_gene: TRBD2; abundance: .; v_gene: TRBV18; CDR3aa: CASSPVRTSGSTDTQYF; CDR3nt: TGTGCCAGCTCACCCGTGCGGACTAGCGGGAGCACAGATACGCAGTATTTT
j_gene: TRBJ2-6; d_gene: .; abundance: .; v_gene: TRBV5-1; CDR3aa: CASSRSGGWGSGANVLTF; CDR3nt: TGCGCCAGCAGCAGGTCTGGGGGGTGGGGCTCTGGGGCCAACGTCCTGACTTTC
j_gene: TRBJ2-1; d_gene: .; abundance: few; v_gene: TRBV5-1; CDR3aa: CASSRRYGGADYNEQFF; CDR3nt: TGCGCCAGCAGCCGAAGATATGGAGGAGCGGATTACAATGAGCAGTTCTTC
j_gene: TRBJ2-7; d_gene: .; abundance: .; v_gene: TRBV5-1; CDR3aa: CASSLNLGGSYEQYF; CDR3nt: TGCGCCAGCAGCTTGAATCTAGGGGGCTCCTACGAGCAGTACTTC
j_gene: TRBJ2-7; d_gene: TRBD1; abundance: once; v_gene: TRBV6-1; CDR3aa: CASSEGQGAFEQYF; CDR3nt: TGTGCCAGCAGTGAGGGGCAGGGGGCATTCGAGCAGTACTTC
j_gene: TRBJ2-3; d_gene: .; abundance: few; v_gene: TRBV7-9; CDR3aa: CASSLGRDTQYF; CDR3nt: TGTGCCAGCAGCTTGGGCCGGGATACGCAGTATTTT
j_gene: TRBJ2-7; d_gene: .; abundance: .; v_gene: TRBV27; CDR3aa: CASSLGLPTAEQYF; CDR3nt: TGTGCCAGCTCCCTGGGCCTTCCAACCGCCGAGCAGTACTTC
j_gene: TRBJ2-3; d_gene: TRBD2; abundance: .; v_gene: TRBV6-1; CDR3aa: CASSLAGPRTDTQYF; CDR3nt: TGTGCCAGCAGCCTAGCGGGACCCCGGACAGATACGCAGTATTTT
j_gene: TRBJ2-3; d_gene: TRBD2; abundance: .; v_gene: TRBV5-1; CDR3aa: CASSWTTSGGGADTQYF; CDR3nt: TGCGCCAGCAGCTGGACGACTAGCGGGGGCGGCGCAGATACGCAGTATTTT
j_gene: TRBJ2-7; d_gene: TRBD1; abundance: .; v_gene: TRBV10-3; CDR3aa: CAISDSRQGSPYEQYF; CDR3nt: TGTGCCATCAGTGACTCCAGACAGGGTAGCCCCTACGAGCAGTACTTC
j_gene: TRBJ2-7; d_gene: TRBD2; abundance: .; v_gene: TRBV5-4; CDR3aa: CASSLAWEGYHEQYF; CDR3nt: TGTGCCAGCAGCTTGGCGTGGGAGGGCTACCACGAGCAGTACTTC
j_gene: TRBJ2-7; d_gene: TRBD2; abundance: few; v_gene: TRBV9; CDR3aa: CASSVSGRGEQYF; CDR3nt: TGTGCCAGCAGCGTTAGCGGGAGAGGCGAGCAGTACTTC
j_gene: TRBJ1-5; d_gene: .; abundance: .; v_gene: TRBV27; CDR3aa: CASRPTGNQPQHF; CDR3nt: TGTGCCAGCAGACCAACAGGGAATCAGCCCCAGCATTTT
j_gene: TRBJ2-5; d_gene: TRBD2; abundance: .; v_gene: TRBV9; CDR3aa: CASSVERLARQETQYF; CDR3nt: TGTGCCAGCAGCGTAGAGAGACTAGCGCGCCAAGAGACCCAGTACTTC
j_gene: TRBJ2-2; d_gene: TRBD2; abundance: .; v_gene: TRBV5-4; CDR3aa: CASSSGTSVSNTGELFF; CDR3nt: TGTGCCAGCAGTTCCGGGACTAGCGTATCGAACACCGGGGAGCTGTTTTTT
j_gene: TRBJ2-7; d_gene: TRBD1; abundance: .; v_gene: TRBV7-2; CDR3aa: CASSLATGNGEQYF; CDR3nt: TGTGCCAGCAGCTTAGCGACAGGGAATGGCGAGCAGTACTTC
j_gene: TRBJ2-2; d_gene: .; abundance: .; v_gene: TRBV5-1; CDR3aa: CASSLSLVDNTGELFF; CDR3nt: TGCGCCAGCAGCTTGTCACTAGTAGACAACACCGGGGAGCTGTTTTTT
j_gene: TRBJ2-7; d_gene: TRBD2; abundance: .; v_gene: TRBV7-9; CDR3aa: CASSLVGRLAEREQYF; CDR3nt: TGTGCCAGCAGCTTAGTGGGCCGGCTAGCGGAACGCGAGCAGTACTTC
j_gene: TRBJ2-7; d_gene: TRBD1; abundance: .; v_gene: TRBV19; CDR3aa: CASSVDRGPYEQYF; CDR3nt: TGTGCCAGTAGTGTCGACAGGGGGCCATACGAGCAGTACTTC
j_gene: TRBJ2-1; d_gene: TRBD1; abundance: .; v_gene: TRBV6-5; CDR3aa: CASRKGQGFYNEQFF; CDR3nt: TGTGCCAGCAGGAAGGGACAGGGGTTCTACAATGAGCAGTTCTTC
j_gene: TRBJ2-5; d_gene: .; abundance: .; v_gene: TRBV9; CDR3aa: CASSVERGPPETQYF; CDR3nt: TGTGCCAGCAGCGTAGAGCGAGGGCCACCAGAGACCCAGTACTTC
j_gene: TRBJ2-1; d_gene: TRBD2; abundance: .; v_gene: TRBV28; CDR3aa: CASSRRTSGRANEQFF; CDR3nt: TGTGCCAGCAGTAGAAGGACTAGCGGGAGGGCGAATGAGCAGTTCTTC